This T cell receptor (beta chain) was obtained from a study of siplizumab effects on memory and regulatory T cells. The trim removed 0 bases at V and 0 bases at J, leaving 3 bases unmatched. Germline assignment: CDR1 SQVTM and CDR2 ANQGSEA. This CDR3 comprises 15 residues. Measured with immunoSEQ multiplex PCR; TCRdb has only the in-frame clones, and not every one. The sample lists some 100,000 clones; roughly 93% were seen once. The receptor's source is a human donor in good health. Sequences were obtained from CD8+ T cells sorted from blood. The chain is built from TRBV29-1 and TRBJ2-7; TRBD1 aligns across 9 bases. DNA for the CDR3: TGCAGCGTTGAAGACGGGACAGGGACCTCCTACGAGCAGTACTTC. The encoded protein is CSVEDGTGTSYEQYF.